Following are 2 T cell receptor beta chains from one sample sequenced in a study of blood T cells in healthy people across ages. Primed by a sample-barcoded 5' primer and a J-beta primer mix, a second PCR proceeded for about 6 to 12 cycles. TCRdb re-called the 5' RACE reads with MiXCR, one entry per CDR3 protein. The sample shows roughly 1,500,000 distinct CDR3 sequences, approximately 38% of them seen only once. The sequenced sample consisted of blood. The receptors derive from a woman younger than 30 in good health.

The V and J genes are TRBV2 and TRBJ1-1; unclear D gene. Germline values: CDR1 SNHLY, CDR2 FYNNEI. The length of the CDR3 is 14 residues. Trimming pared 8 bases from V and 1 base from J, leaving 14 bases between. The CDR3 DNA reads TGTGCCAGCGGAAAGACGAGGTCGAACACTGAAGCTTTCTTT. Its protein product is CASGKTRSNTEAFF. The whole variable domain, remainder taken from reference TRBV2 and TRBJ1-1, is EPEVTQTPSHQVTQMGQEVILRCVPISNHLYFYWYRQILGQKVEFLVSFYNNEISEKSEIFDDQFSVERPDGSNFTLKIRSTKLEDSAMYFCASGKTRSNTEAFFGQGTRLTVV.

A few counts support this clonotype. J is TRBJ1-5 and V is TRBV2; no firm D call. This CDR3 has 13 amino acids. Germline V gene data show CDR1 as SNHLY and CDR2 as FYNNEI. V gave up 6 bases and J gave up 4 bases, with 10 bases separating them. CDR3 nucleotide sequence: TGTGCCAGCAGCCCCACTTGGAATCAGCCCCAGCATTTT. Translating it yields CASSPTWNQPQHF.